The sequence of this T cell receptor (beta chain) was determined in a study of blood T cell repertoires in COVID-19. For the study at large: The United States, Italy and Spain provided the acute and convalescent COVID-19 samples. The cDNA or gDNA used as material had been derived from T cells, B-cell-depleted T cells, or PBMCs.

Grouping used clinical history reported by participants in a survey and questionnaire. Cohort 3 donors counted as recovered after two negative PCRs, clearance, or resolved symptoms. The trim removed 4 bases at V and 2 bases at J, leaving 7 bases unmatched. The CDR3 is made up of 16 amino acids. Germline V gene lookup returns CDR1 LGHNA and CDR2 YSLEER. The repertoire was sequenced with immunoSEQ multiplex PCR; TCRdb's copy has only in-frame clones and lacks some. The data hold 200,000 to 250,000 clones, with over 80% observed a single time. The sequence derives from a woman in her forties who had recovered from COVID-19. The chain combines TRBV4-3 with TRBJ2-3; 9 positions match TRBD2. Sequenced input: PBMCs or T cells enriched from blood (not recorded which). CDR3 DNA: TGCGCCAGCAGCCCGACTAGCGGTGAACCCACAGATACGCAGTATTTT. Amino acid sequence: CASSPTSGEPTDTQYF.